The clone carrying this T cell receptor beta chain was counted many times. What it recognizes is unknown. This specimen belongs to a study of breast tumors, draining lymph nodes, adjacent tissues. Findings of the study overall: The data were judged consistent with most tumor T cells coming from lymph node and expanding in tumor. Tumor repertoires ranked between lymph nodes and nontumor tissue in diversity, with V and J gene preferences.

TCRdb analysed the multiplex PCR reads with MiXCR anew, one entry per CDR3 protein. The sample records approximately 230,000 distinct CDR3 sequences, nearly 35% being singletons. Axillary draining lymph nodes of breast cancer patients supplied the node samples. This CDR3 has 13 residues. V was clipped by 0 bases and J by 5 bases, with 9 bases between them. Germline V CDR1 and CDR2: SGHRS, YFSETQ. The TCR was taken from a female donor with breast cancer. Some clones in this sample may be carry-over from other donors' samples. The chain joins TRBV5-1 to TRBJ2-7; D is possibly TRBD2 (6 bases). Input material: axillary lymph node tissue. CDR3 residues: CASSLGGDDEQYF. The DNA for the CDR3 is TGCGCCAGCAGCTTGGGGGGGGATGACGAGCAGTACTTC. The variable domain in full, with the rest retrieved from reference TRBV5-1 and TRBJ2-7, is KAGVTQTPRYLIKTRGQQVTLSCSPISGHRSVSWYQQTPGQGLQFLFEYFSETQRNKGNFPGRFSGRQFSNSRSEMNVSTLELGDSALYLCASSLGGDDEQYFGPGTRLTVT.